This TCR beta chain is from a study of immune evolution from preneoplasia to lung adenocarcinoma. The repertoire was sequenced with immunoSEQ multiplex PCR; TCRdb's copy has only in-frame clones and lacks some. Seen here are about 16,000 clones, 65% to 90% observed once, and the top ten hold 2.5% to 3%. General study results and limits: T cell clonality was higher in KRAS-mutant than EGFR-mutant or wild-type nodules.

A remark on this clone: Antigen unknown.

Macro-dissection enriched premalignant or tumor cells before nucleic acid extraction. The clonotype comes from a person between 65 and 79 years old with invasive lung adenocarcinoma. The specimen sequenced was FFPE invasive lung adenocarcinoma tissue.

The CDR3 region is CASSDRVGYGYTF. The DNA of the CDR3 is TGCGCCAGCAGTGACAGGGTTGGCTATGGCTACACCTTC. The rearrangement uses TRBV10-2 and TRBJ1-2; D perhaps matches TRBD1 (5 bases). The CDR3 loop spans 13 amino acids. CDR1 and CDR2 (germline): WSHSY, SAAADI. V was clipped by 3 bases and J by 4 bases, with 9 bases between them.